The 10 T cell receptor beta chains below were found in one sample sequenced in a study of glioma-infiltrating T cells. The iRepertoire nested amplicon-rescue multiplex PCR amplified TCR alpha and beta CDR3s from RNA. TCRdb re-analysed the multiplex PCR reads in MiXCR, keeping a single row per CDR3 protein. The data contain over 100,000 distinct CDR3 sequences, 25% to 30% of them seen just once; the ten biggest clones take up 35%. The sample taken for sequencing was glioma tissue, nonneoplastic brain tissue, or PBMCs (not recorded which). All receptors derive from a human donor with low-grade glioma or glioblastoma, undergoing nonglioma brain surgery, or in good health (not recorded which).

This clonotype was seen at least ten times. The genes are TRBV28 and TRBJ1-5; no clear D gene. The CDR3 consists of 12 residues. Germline V gene lookup returns CDR1 MDHEN and CDR2 SYDVKM. Trimming removed 3 bases from V and 7 bases from J, with 7 bases in between. The CDR3, as DNA: TGTGCCAGCAGTTTGGCCGGGCAGCCCCAGCATTTT. Amino acids: CASSLAGQPQHF.

This clonotype appeared many times. The rearrangement joins TRBV2 to TRBJ2-3; possible D gene TRBD2, 5 bases. The CDR3 runs 14 residues. V was trimmed by 4 bases and J by 4 bases, leaving 12 bases between them. Per germline, CDR1 SNHLY and CDR2 FYNNEI. CDR3 loop: CASSGPRRADTQYF. Here the CDR3 DNA reads TGTGCCAGCAGTGGGCCCCGGCGGGCAGATACGCAGTATTTT.

This chain joins TRBV5-4 and TRBJ2-7; 7 bases agree with TRBD1. Germline trimming cut 0 bases from V and 5 bases from J; bases unmatched to any gene: 2. In germline, CDR1 is SGHNT, CDR2 YYREEE (reference sequence). This CDR3 has 13 amino acids. The CDR3 here is CASSLAGTDEQYF. In nucleotides, the CDR3 is TGTGCCAGCAGCTTGGCCGGGACAGACGAGCAGTACTTC.

This clonotype was counted many times. This sequence joins TRBV4-3 and TRBJ2-5, with D uncertain. Germline CDR1 reads LGHNA; CDR2 reads YSLEER. Trimming left V 0 bases short and J 3 bases short, with 5 bases between. This CDR3 is built from 13 residues. The CDR3 DNA follows: TGCGCCAGCAGCCAAGAAGGGAAAGAGACCCAGTACTTC. It encodes CASSQEGKETQYF.

This clonotype was recorded once. This is likely a read error, given that the CDR3 carries no conserved phenylalanine or tryptophan at its end. The CDR3 DNA is TGTGCCAGCACCTACGCCGGGGTCTCCTACGAGCAGTACCTC. Its translation: CASTYAGVSYEQYL. This rearrangement joins TRBV6-5 to TRBJ2-7; tentatively, D is TRBD2 (5 bases). V dropped 7 bases and J dropped 0 bases, with 13 bases sitting between them. Germline loops: CDR1 MNHEY, CDR2 SVGAGI. The CDR3 is 14 amino acids.

Many counts were recorded for this clonotype. The chain combines TRBV7-2 with TRBJ2-7; D not certain. Germline loops: CDR1 SGHTA, CDR2 FQGNSA. This CDR3 is built from 14 residues. V was cut by 3 bases and J by 5 bases, with 14 bases left in between. CDR3 nucleotide sequence: TGTGCCAGCAGCTTGGACCGGCTCGTGGACGAGCAGTACTTC. This gives the protein CASSLDRLVDEQYF. Full variable domain (missing parts from reference TRBV7-2 and TRBJ2-7): GAGVSQSPSNKVTEKGKDVELRCDPISGHTALYWYRQSLGQGLEFLIYFQGNSAPDKSGLPSDRFSAERTGGSVSTLTIQRTQQEDSAVYLCASSLDRLVDEQYFGPGTRLTVT.

This clonotype was picked up many times. The chain combines TRBV4-2 with TRBJ2-5; TRBD2 matches 12 bases. V lost 0 bases to trimming and J lost 5 bases; unmatched junction nucleotides: 10. The CDR3 is 18 amino acids. CDR1 is LGHNA, CDR2 YNFKEQ, per germline. In DNA form, the CDR3 reads TGTGCCAGCAGCCAAGAAGGCGCGGCTAGCGGGAGGGGTGAGACCCAGTACTTC. Translation gives CASSQEGAASGRGETQYF.

This clonotype was counted many times. The chain couples TRBV6-1 to TRBJ2-7, with D perhaps matching TRBD1 (6 bases). Germline V gene sequence: CDR1 MNHNS, CDR2 SASEGT. Trimming pared 6 bases from V and 0 bases from J, leaving 12 bases between. The CDR3 has 14 amino acids. The CDR3 here is CASRPRGTSYEQYF. DNA for the CDR3: TGTGCCAGCAGGCCCAGGGGTACCTCCTACGAGCAGTACTTC.

This clonotype appeared a few times. The chain recombines TRBV29-1 with TRBJ2-5; D is unresolved. Trimming cost V 7 bases and J 3 bases, with 12 bases left between them. Germline V gene lookup returns CDR1 SQVTM and CDR2 ANQGSEA. The CDR3 length is 12 residues. CDR3 nucleotides: TGCAGCGGCAATAACGGTAAAGAGACCCAGTACTTC. It encodes CSGNNGKETQYF.

In regard to this clonotype: This CDR3 fails to terminate in the conserved phenylalanine or tryptophan, so it likely reflects a read error. The chain employs TRBV7-9 and TRBJ2-7; 9 bases align to TRBD1. CDR1 SEHNR and CDR2 FQNEAQ come from the germline V gene (reference sequence). V was pared by 6 bases and J by 5 bases, with 8 bases of the junction left unmatched. This CDR3 has 14 amino acids. CDR3 nucleotides: TGTGCCAGCAGAACCGGGACAGGGAGTAACGAGCAGTACTCC. Translation: CASRTGTGSNEQYS.